Following are 21 T cell receptor beta chains from one sample sequenced in a study of cytomegalovirus exposure and HLA in healthy donors. Vbeta (60) and Jbeta (13) primers were used in the PCR. Profiled with immunoSEQ multiplex PCR; TCRdb holds only in-frame clones, not every one. The sample contains about 140,000 clones, roughly 9.8% of which appear only once. Material for sequencing was PBMCs. These receptors all stem from a man aged 50 to 60 in good health and CMV-seronegative.

This clone was observed a few times. The sample has other DNA sequences that encode this CDR3 too. This CDR3 reads CSARVSYEQYF. In nucleotides, the CDR3 is TGCAGTGCTAGAGTGAGTTACGAGCAGTACTTC. The V call is TRBV20-1, the J call TRBJ2-7, with unresolved D. The CDR3 spans 11 residues. The V end was cut by 1 base, the J end by 4 bases, with 5 bases between. CDR1 is DFQATT, CDR2 SNEGSKA, per germline (reference sequence).

This clone was seen a handful of times. The rearrangement uses TRBV28 and TRBJ2-7; 7 nucleotides agree with TRBD2. CDR3 length: 14 amino acids. Germline values: CDR1 MDHEN, CDR2 SYDVKM. V gave up 6 bases and J gave up 1 base; unmatched junction bases: 6. The CDR3 reads CASRASGPSYEQYF. CDR3 nucleotide sequence: TGTGCCAGCAGGGCTAGCGGTCCTTCCTACGAGCAGTACTTC.

This clone has just a few counts. Sequence at one end of the junction differs from germline and may be a read error. The chain employs TRBV18 and TRBJ1-1, with D unclear. Per germline, CDR1 KGHSH and CDR2 LQKENI. The CDR3 covers 15 residues. The CDR3 bases are TGTGCCAGCTCTCCACCCCGGGTCGAAAACACTGAAGCTTTCTTT. This sequence encodes CASSPPRVENTEAFF.

This clone has more than one count but fewer than ten. The rearrangement joins TRBV2 to TRBJ1-3; D perhaps matches TRBD1 (6 bases). Trimming stripped 3 bases from V and 9 bases from J, with 12 bases between. CDR3 length: 13 residues. CDR1 is SNHLY and CDR2 is FYNNEI in the germline V gene. The CDR3 region has the DNA TGTGCCAGCAGTGAGGACAGATTGAGCACCATATATTTT. Protein: CASSEDRLSTIYF.

A few counts support this clone. This chain connects TRBV6-1 to TRBJ2-5; 9 bases are shared with TRBD2. Losses at the gene ends were 0 bases for V and 4 bases for J; bases not matched to a gene: 0. There are 14 residues in the CDR3. Germline-derived CDR1 and CDR2 are MNHNS and SASEGT. The DNA for the CDR3 is TGTGCCAGCAGTGAAGCGGGACTAGCAGAGACCCAGTACTTC. It is translated as CASSEAGLAETQYF.

The J gene is TRBJ2-1, the V gene TRBV7-6; 9 nucleotides align to TRBD1. V trimming: 4 bases; J trimming: 6 bases; junction bases outside the gene matches: 10. This CDR3 contains 16 residues. Germline V gene data show CDR1 as SGHVS and CDR2 as FNYEAQ. CDR3 sequence (DNA): TGTGCCAGCAGCTCGACCATCGGGGGACAGGGCAATGAGCAGTTCTTC. Translated: CASSSTIGGQGNEQFF. The variable domain in full, with the rest retrieved from reference TRBV7-6 and TRBJ2-1, is GAGVSQSPRYKVTKRGQDVALRCDPISGHVSLYWYRQALGQGPEFLTYFNYEAQQDKSGLPNDRFSAERPEGSISTLTIQRTEQRDSAMYRCASSSTIGGQGNEQFFGPGTRLTVL.

The gene calls are TRBV27 and TRBJ2-7; weak D call: TRBD2 (5 bases). CDR1 is MNHEY and CDR2 is SMNVEV in the germline V gene (reference sequence). With 6 bases removed from V and 3 bases from J, the gap between germline ends came to 18 bases. This CDR3 is 15 amino acids long. The DNA of the CDR3 is TGTGCCAGCAGCTACCGGTGGGAGTCCGGCTACGAGCAGTACTTC. Protein product: CASSYRWESGYEQYF.

This clone appeared a few times. The chain joins TRBV7-8 to TRBJ2-5; D is possibly TRBD2 (6 bases). This CDR3 has 16 amino acids. The V end lost 0 bases, the J end lost 2 bases, and 13 bases lay between the germline ends. Germline lookup yields CDR1 SGHVS and CDR2 FQNEAQ. CDR3 in amino acids: CASSLAPSGLQETQYF. The CDR3 DNA is TGTGCCAGCAGCTTAGCGCCTTCAGGACTACAAGAGACCCAGTACTTC.

This rearrangement joins TRBV29-1 to TRBJ2-4; 8 bases fit TRBD2. The V gene end was trimmed by 7 bases and the J gene end by 8 bases; junction bases not matched to a gene: 10. Per germline, CDR1 SQVTM and CDR2 ANQGSEA. The CDR3 length is 13 residues. The CDR3 sequence: CSASREGWDIQYF. In nucleotides, the CDR3 is TGCAGCGCGAGCCGGGAGGGATGGGACATTCAGTACTTC.

This clone came up a few times. The J gene is TRBJ1-1, the V gene TRBV27, with D possibly TRBD1 on 5 matching bases. This CDR3 comprises 14 residues. V lost 2 bases to trimming and J lost 4 bases, with 11 bases between them. In germline, CDR1 is MNHEY, CDR2 SMNVEV (reference sequence). DNA of the CDR3: TGTGCCAGCAGTTTACGGGGGACCCTCACTGAAGCTTTCTTT. Encoded protein: CASSLRGTLTEAFF.

V and J are TRBV20-1 and TRBJ2-3; D gene ambiguous. Germline CDR1 and CDR2: DFQATT and SNEGSKA (reference sequence). The CDR3 covers 11 residues. Trimming removed 6 bases from V and 2 bases from J, with 6 bases in between. CDR3 protein: CSAGFTDTQYF. In DNA form, the CDR3 reads TGCAGTGCGGGCTTCACAGATACGCAGTATTTT.

A remark on this clone: One end of the junction does not line up with germline, which may come from a read error. V and J are TRBV7-7 and TRBJ2-2; D might be TRBD2 (5 bases). The germline gives CDR1 SSHAT, CDR2 FNYEAQ (reference sequence). The CDR3 covers 16 residues. The CDR3 here is CASSLGGARGTGELFF. The CDR3 DNA reads as TGTGCTAGCAGCTTAGGAGGAGCTCGCGGCACCGGGGAGCTGTTTTTT.

This clone was detected a few times. The chain's CDR3 is CASTRSGQGAYEQYF. The CDR3 nucleotides are TGTGCCAGCACCCGTTCGGGACAGGGGGCCTACGAGCAGTACTTC. The chain is built from TRBV2 and TRBJ2-7; 11 nucleotides align to TRBD1. V trimming: 7 bases; J trimming: 2 bases; junction bases outside the gene matches: 7. CDR3 length: 15 residues. The germline V gene has CDR1 SNHLY and CDR2 FYNNEI.

V usage is TRBV6-5 and J usage is TRBJ1-6, with 8 positions matching TRBD1. The CDR3 length is 16 residues. Trimming removed 0 bases from V and 6 bases from J; junction bases left unmatched: 4. Germline V lookup: CDR1 MNHEY, CDR2 SVGAGI. This chain's CDR3 is CASSYSSRGRNSPLHF. The CDR3, as DNA: TGTGCCAGCAGTTACTCGAGCAGGGGGCGTAATTCACCCCTCCACTTT.

This clone appeared a few times. Written as DNA, the CDR3 is TGTGCCAGCAGTTTAAGGGGGGCGACAGGCGGGGGGACTGAAGCTTTCTTT. As protein: CASSLRGATGGGTEAFF. This rearrangement joins TRBV27 to TRBJ1-1; possible D gene TRBD1, 6 bases. The ends were cut back, 2 bases at V and 5 bases at J, with 21 bases in the middle. CDR1 is MNHEY and CDR2 is SMNVEV in the germline V gene (reference sequence). The CDR3 sequence is 17 residues long.

This clone appeared a few times. The chain recombines TRBV6-6 with TRBJ1-6; no firm D call. This CDR3 has 12 residues. Germline CDR1 is MNHNY and CDR2 is SVGAGI (reference sequence). V lost 11 bases and J lost 7, with 12 bases in between. The CDR3 nucleotides are TGTGCCTTGGGGAGTGCGAATTCACCCCTCCACTTT. Translation gives CALGSANSPLHF.

The CDR3 loop reads CASSLTGMNTEAFF. CDR3 nucleotides: TGTGCCAGTAGTTTGACAGGGATGAACACTGAAGCTTTCTTT. The rearrangement links TRBV19 to TRBJ1-1, with TRBD1 matching 7 bases. The CDR3 sequence is 14 residues long. Germline values: CDR1 LNHDA, CDR2 SQIVND (reference sequence). The ends lost 5 bases at V and 0 bases at J; junction bases unmatched: 3.

The chain couples TRBV6-5 to TRBJ2-3, with TRBD1 identical over 9 bases. J was trimmed by 8 bases and V by 0 bases; bases with no gene match: 9. Germline V gene data show CDR1 as MNHEY and CDR2 as SVGAGI. The CDR3 is 16 amino acids. CDR3 coding DNA: TGTGCCAGCAGTTACTCCGGGACAGGGTCGGGACTTACGCAGTATTTT. Its protein product is CASSYSGTGSGLTQYF.

This chain uses TRBV7-9 with TRBJ1-2, with a weak D call TRBD1 (6 bases). Deletions cut 5 bases from V and 4 bases from J, with 17 bases between. The germline V gene has CDR1 SEHNR and CDR2 FQNEAQ (reference sequence). The CDR3 consists of 15 residues. The CDR3 sequence: CASSPTGPEFYGYTF. The CDR3 bases are TGTGCCAGCAGCCCTACAGGGCCCGAGTTCTATGGCTACACCTTC.

This clone occurred a few times. The chain is built from TRBV5-4 and TRBJ2-7; TRBD2 aligns across 8 bases. The CDR3 extends over 14 amino acids. Germline V gene data show CDR1 as SGHNT and CDR2 as YYREEE (reference sequence). Losses at the gene ends were 9 bases for V and 0 bases for J; bases not matched to a gene: 8. CDR3 in amino acids: CATRSSGISYEQYF. CDR3 coding DNA: TGTGCCACCAGGAGTAGCGGGATCTCCTACGAGCAGTACTTC.

V is TRBV11-3 and J is TRBJ2-3, with D possibly being TRBD1 (6 bases). Trimming took off 5 bases at V and 1 base at J, with 13 bases between the two ends. The CDR3 spans 15 residues. Per the germline V gene, CDR1 is SGHNT and CDR2 is YENEEA. In DNA, the CDR3 is TGTGCCAGCAGCCCCGGACAGACCCGCACAGATACGCAGTATTTT. It specifies CASSPGQTRTDTQYF.